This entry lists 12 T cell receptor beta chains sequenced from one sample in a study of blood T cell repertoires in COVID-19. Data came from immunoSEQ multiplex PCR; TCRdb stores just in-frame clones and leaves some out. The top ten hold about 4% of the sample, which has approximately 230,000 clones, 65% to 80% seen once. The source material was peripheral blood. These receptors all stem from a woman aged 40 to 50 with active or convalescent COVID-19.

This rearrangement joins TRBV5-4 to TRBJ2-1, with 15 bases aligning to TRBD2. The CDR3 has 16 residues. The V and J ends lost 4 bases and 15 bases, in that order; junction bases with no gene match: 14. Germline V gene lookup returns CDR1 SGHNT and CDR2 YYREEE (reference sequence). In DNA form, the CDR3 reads TGTGCCAGCAGCCCTTCCGGGACTAGCGGGGGGCCTGATGGGTTCTTC. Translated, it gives CASSPSGTSGGPDGFF.

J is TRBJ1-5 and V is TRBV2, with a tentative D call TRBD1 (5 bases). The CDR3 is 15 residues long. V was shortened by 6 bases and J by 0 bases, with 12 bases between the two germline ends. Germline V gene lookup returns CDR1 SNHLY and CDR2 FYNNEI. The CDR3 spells CASRVTDHSNQPQHF. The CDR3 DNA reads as TGTGCCAGCAGAGTGACAGACCATAGCAATCAGCCCCAGCATTTT.

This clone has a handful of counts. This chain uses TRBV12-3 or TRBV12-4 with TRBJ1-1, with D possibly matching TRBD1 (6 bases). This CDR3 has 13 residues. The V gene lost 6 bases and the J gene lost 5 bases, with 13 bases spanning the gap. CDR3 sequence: CASSSNRATEAFF. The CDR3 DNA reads TGTGCCAGCAGCTCTAACAGGGCTACTGAAGCTTTCTTT.

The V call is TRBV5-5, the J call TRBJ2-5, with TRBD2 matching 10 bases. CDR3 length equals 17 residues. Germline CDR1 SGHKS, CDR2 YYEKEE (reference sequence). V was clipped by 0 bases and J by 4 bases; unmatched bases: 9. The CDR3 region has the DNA TGTGCCAGCAGCTTGGCCGGGACCCTAGCGGGGGTAGAGACCCAGTACTTC. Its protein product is CASSLAGTLAGVETQYF.

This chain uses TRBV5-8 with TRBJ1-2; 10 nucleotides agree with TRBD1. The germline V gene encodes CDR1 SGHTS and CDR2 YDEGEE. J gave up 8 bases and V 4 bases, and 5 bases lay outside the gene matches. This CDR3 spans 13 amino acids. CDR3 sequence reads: CASSMTGGLGYTF. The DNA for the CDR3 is TGTGCCAGCAGCATGACAGGGGGCTTAGGCTACACCTTC.

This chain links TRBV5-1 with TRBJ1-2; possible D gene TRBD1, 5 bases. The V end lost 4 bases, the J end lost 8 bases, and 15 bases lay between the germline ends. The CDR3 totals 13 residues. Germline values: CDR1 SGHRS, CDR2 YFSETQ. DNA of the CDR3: TGCGCCAGCAGCCGGGAGGGGATAGAAGGCTACACCTTC. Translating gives CASSREGIEGYTF.

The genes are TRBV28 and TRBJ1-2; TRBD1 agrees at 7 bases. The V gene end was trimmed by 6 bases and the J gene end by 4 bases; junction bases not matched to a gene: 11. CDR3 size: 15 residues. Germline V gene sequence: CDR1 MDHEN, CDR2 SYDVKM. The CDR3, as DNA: TGTGCCAGCAGGAGGACAGGAGGGATTGCCTATGGCTACACCTTC. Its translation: CASRRTGGIAYGYTF.

In nucleotides, the CDR3 is TGTGCCACCAGCAGGGTTCGACAGGGTCAAACTGAAGCTTTCTTT. Protein sequence: CATSRVRQGQTEAFF. This chain links TRBV15 with TRBJ1-1; 7 bases match TRBD1. In germline, CDR1 is LNHNV, CDR2 YYDKDF (reference sequence). Trimming at V came to 3 bases and at J to 5 bases, leaving 9 bases not matched to a gene. This CDR3 has 15 amino acids.

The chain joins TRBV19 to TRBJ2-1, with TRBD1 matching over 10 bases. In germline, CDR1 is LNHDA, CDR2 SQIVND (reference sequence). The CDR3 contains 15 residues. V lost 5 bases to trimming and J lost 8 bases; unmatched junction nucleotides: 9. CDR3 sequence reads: CASSARQGAGDEQFF. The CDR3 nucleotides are TGTGCCAGTAGTGCCCGACAGGGGGCTGGGGATGAGCAGTTCTTC.

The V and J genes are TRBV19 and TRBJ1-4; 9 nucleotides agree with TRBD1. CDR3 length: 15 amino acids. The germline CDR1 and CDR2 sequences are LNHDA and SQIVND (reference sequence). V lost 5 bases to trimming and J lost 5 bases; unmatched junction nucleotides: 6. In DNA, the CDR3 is TGTGCCAGTAGTCCCCTCGGGACAGGGAATGAAAAACTGTTTTTT. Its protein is CASSPLGTGNEKLFF.

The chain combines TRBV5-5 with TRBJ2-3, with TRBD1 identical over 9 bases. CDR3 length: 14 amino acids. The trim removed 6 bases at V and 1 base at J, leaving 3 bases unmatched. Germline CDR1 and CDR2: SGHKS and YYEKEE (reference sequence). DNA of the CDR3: TGTGCCAGCACACGGACAGGGGGCACAGATACGCAGTATTTT. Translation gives CASTRTGGTDTQYF.

The CDR3 DNA is TGTGCCAGCCGGATGGGGGGGGGCAATCAGCCCCAGCATTTT. This sequence encodes CASRMGGGNQPQHF. The chain recombines TRBV28 with TRBJ1-5; tentatively, D is TRBD1 (5 bases). Trimming left V 8 bases short and J 2 bases short, with 13 bases between. Germline values: CDR1 MDHEN, CDR2 SYDVKM. The CDR3 has 14 amino acids.